These 10 T cell receptor beta chains share one sample of origin, sequenced in a study of blood T cell repertoires in COVID-19. Here immunoSEQ multiplex PCR was the method, and the copy in TCRdb shows in-frame clones only, minus some. The top ten hold about 5% of the sample, which has more than 250,000 clones, around 87% seen once. The sequenced sample consisted of PBMCs or T cells enriched from blood (not recorded which). These receptors all stem from a woman in her twenties or thirties who had recovered from COVID-19.

V gene TRBV5-1 combines with J gene TRBJ1-6, with a possible D match to TRBD1 (6 bases). Germline V lookup: CDR1 SGHRS, CDR2 YFSETQ. V was shortened by 4 bases and J by 10 bases, with 15 bases between the two germline ends. This CDR3 has 14 residues. CDR3 amino acids: CASSQQGGNSPLHF. CDR3 DNA sequence: TGCGCCAGCAGCCAACAGGGAGGGAACTCACCCCTCCACTTT.

This chain links TRBV3-1 (or the pseudogene TRBV3-2) with TRBJ1-6; 10 bases align to TRBD1. Germline CDR1 LGHDT, CDR2 YNNKEL (reference sequence). V lost 0 bases and J lost 8; bases outside the gene matches: 4. The CDR3 contains 16 residues. In DNA, the CDR3 is TGTGCCAGCAGCCAAGAAGAAGGGACAGGGGATTCACCCCTCCACTTT. It translates to CASSQEEGTGDSPLHF.

This chain links TRBV11-2 with TRBJ2-1; the D gene is possibly TRBD1 (6 bases). The CDR3 contains 14 residues. Germline loops: CDR1 SGHAT, CDR2 FQNNGV. Deletions cut 1 base from V and 7 bases from J, with 11 bases between. CDR3 nucleotides: TGTGCCAGCAGCTTAGTTTGGCAGGGGAATGAGCAGTTCTTC. Translation: CASSLVWQGNEQFF.

The genes are TRBV6-4 and TRBJ2-1; 10 nucleotides line up with TRBD1. CDR1 MRHNA and CDR2 SNTAGT come from the germline V gene. V was clipped by 3 bases and J by 6 bases; unmatched bases: 8. CDR3 length: 16 amino acids. The CDR3 bases are TGTGCCAGCAGTGAGCACCCCGGGACAGGGGCCAATGAGCAGTTCTTC. Translated: CASSEHPGTGANEQFF.

The genes are TRBV19 and TRBJ1-5, with TRBD1 matching 7 bases. The CDR3 sequence is 13 residues long. Germline CDR1 and CDR2: LNHDA and SQIVND (reference sequence). After removal of 11 bases from V and 5 bases from J, the junction contained 9 bases not matched to a gene. CDR3 sequence: CASSDRVHQPQHF. In DNA form, the CDR3 reads TGTGCCTCGTCTGACAGGGTCCATCAGCCCCAGCATTTT.

V usage is TRBV5-4 and J usage is TRBJ2-3; 7 positions match TRBD2. There are 15 residues in the CDR3. The V gene end was trimmed by 4 bases and the J gene end by 2 bases; junction bases not matched to a gene: 7. Germline loops: CDR1 SGHNT, CDR2 YYREEE (reference sequence). The CDR3 DNA follows: TGTGCCAGCAGCAACTCGGGGAGGGACACAGATACGCAGTATTTT. As protein: CASSNSGRDTDTQYF. Full variable domain (remainder filled in from reference TRBV5-4 and TRBJ2-3): ETGVTQSPTHLIKTRGQQVTLRCSSQSGHNTVSWYQQALGQGPQFIFQYYREEENGRGNFPPRFSGLQFPNYSSELNVNALELDDSALYLCASSNSGRDTDTQYFGPGTRLTVL.

The V and J genes are TRBV2 and TRBJ1-6; TRBD1 aligns across 9 bases. The trim removed 4 bases at V and 9 bases at J, leaving 10 bases unmatched. This CDR3 is built from 16 residues. Germline V lookup: CDR1 SNHLY, CDR2 FYNNEI. The CDR3 spells CASSARGDRVGSPLHF. CDR3 bases: TGTGCCAGCAGTGCGCGCGGGGACAGGGTGGGTTCACCCCTCCACTTT.

The chain uses TRBV9 and TRBJ2-2; D gene ambiguous. The CDR3 loop spans 13 amino acids. The germline V and J ends were trimmed by 3 bases and 4 bases, with 7 bases remaining between them. Per germline, CDR1 SGDLS and CDR2 YYNGEE. CDR3 sequence: CASSESLTGELFF. The CDR3 bases are TGTGCCAGCAGCGAGAGCCTCACCGGGGAGCTGTTTTTT.

The genes are TRBV3-1 (or the pseudogene TRBV3-2) and TRBJ2-7, with D perhaps matching TRBD2 (5 bases). The CDR3 is 15 amino acids. Germline CDR1 LGHDT, CDR2 YNNKEL (reference sequence). Trimming shortened V by 1 base and J by 1 base, and 11 bases separated the two germline ends. The CDR3 sequence: CASSQGGKLSYEQYF. The CDR3 coding sequence is TGTGCCAGCAGCCAAGGAGGGAAGCTGTCCTACGAGCAGTACTTC.

The rearrangement links TRBV6-8 to TRBJ1-6, with TRBD1 matching 9 bases. CDR1 and CDR2 from the germline V gene are MNHGY and SAAAGT. V shed 5 bases and J 8 bases; nucleotides not matched to a gene: 13. The CDR3 extends over 17 amino acids. CDR3 region: CASSSRQGDDPHSPLHF. CDR3 in DNA: TGTGCCAGCAGTAGTCGACAGGGGGACGACCCCCATTCACCCCTCCACTTT.